These T cell receptor beta chains were read from a single sample in a study of T and B cells in COVID-19 patients. TCRdb reanalysed the multiplex PCR reads using MiXCR and keeps one entry per CDR3 protein. The table has fewer than 8,500 distinct CDR3 sequences, about 23% seen once. Sequencing used blood. The receptors originated from a human donor who had recovered from COVID-19. Both conserved end residues are part of each CDR3. Fields, in order: J gene, V gene, D gene, clone size, CDR3 protein, CDR3 DNA. D genes are given only for firm matches. Not every row has a clone size; where given, it reads once, few, many or a size class.

TRBJ2-5 | TRBV19 | . | medium-sized | CATSLGGQETQYF | TGTGCCACCTCTTTGGGGGGACAAGAGACCCAGTACTTC
TRBJ2-3 | TRBV5-6 | . | few | CASSLQSEQEVTDTQYF | TGTGCCAGCAGCTTGCAGAGCGAACAAGAAGTCACAGATACGCAGTATTTT
TRBJ1-5 | TRBV19 | . | medium-sized | CASSIGTGNQPQHF | TGTGCCAGTAGTATAGGGACAGGCAATCAGCCCCAGCATTTT
TRBJ2-5 | TRBV7-9 | . | few | CASSSGPNQETQYF | TGTGCCAGCAGTTCAGGACCCAACCAAGAGACCCAGTACTTC
TRBJ1-2 | TRBV10-2 | . | . | CASARGDAGYGYTF | TGCGCCTCAGCACGCGGGGATGCCGGCTATGGCTACACCTTC
TRBJ1-1 | TRBV19 | . | medium-sized | CASLDLKGRAGTEAFF | TGTGCCAGTCTAGACCTTAAGGGGAGGGCGGGCACTGAAGCTTTCTTT
TRBJ2-1 | TRBV13 | TRBD2 | . | CASTPGLDYNEQFF | TGTGCCAGCACACCGGGACTAGATTACAATGAGCAGTTCTTC
TRBJ1-5 | TRBV19 | . | medium-sized | CASSMAWGPNQPQHF | TGTGCCAGTAGTATGGCCTGGGGGCCCAATCAGCCCCAGCATTTT
TRBJ1-5 | TRBV5-6 | . | many | CASSLGGHRASNQPQHF | TGTGCCAGCAGCTTGGGCGGGCATCGGGCGAGCAATCAGCCCCAGCATTTT
TRBJ1-4 | TRBV19 | TRBD1 | medium-sized | CASRKTGGNEKLFF | TGTGCCAGTAGGAAGACAGGGGGGAATGAAAAACTGTTTTTT
TRBJ1-2 | TRBV6-5 | . | many | CASSLDSYGYTF | TGTGCCAGCAGCTTGGACAGTTATGGCTACACCTTC
TRBJ2-2 | TRBV19 | . | large | CASSPPVDTGELFF | TGTGCCAGTAGTCCTCCAGTGGACACCGGGGAGCTGTTTTTT
TRBJ1-1 | TRBV6-1 | . | . | CASSTMTGNTKAFF | TGTGCCAGCAGTACCATGACGGGGAACACTAAAGCTTTCTTT
TRBJ2-7 | TRBV6-5 | TRBD2 | medium-sized | CASSYSGGTYEQYF | TGTGCCAGCAGTTACTCGGGAGGGACCTACGAGCAGTACTTC
TRBJ1-1 | TRBV5-6 | . | many | CASSPLGGAGGTEAFF | TGTGCCAGCAGTCCCTTGGGGGGGGCAGGAGGCACTGAAGCTTTCTTT
TRBJ2-2 | TRBV6-1 | . | medium-sized | CASCPWTPANTGELFF | TGTGCCAGCTGTCCGTGGACACCGGCGAACACCGGGGAGCTGTTTTTT
TRBJ1-1 | TRBV5-4 | . | few | CASSFARANTEAFF | TGTGCCAGCAGCTTTGCTCGAGCGAACACTGAAGCTTTCTTT
TRBJ2-2 | TRBV20-1 | . | few | CSARDGLYTGELFF | TGCAGTGCTAGAGACGGTCTTTACACCGGGGAGCTGTTTTTT
TRBJ1-5 | TRBV20-1 | TRBD1 | . | CSASGGTGGSNSNQPQHF | TGCAGTGCTAGTGGAGGGACAGGGGGTTCGAATAGCAATCAGCCCCAGCATTTT
TRBJ1-4 | TRBV12-3/TRBV12-4 | . | medium-sized | CASRGRANEKLFF | TGTGCCAGCAGAGGACGCGCTAATGAAAAACTGTTTTTT
TRBJ2-7 | TRBV6-1 | . | . | CASSIPGRNEQYF | TGTGCCAGCAGTATCCCGGGCCGGAACGAGCAGTACTTC
TRBJ2-7 | TRBV5-1 | TRBD1 | . | CASSLEPRQGSGEQYF | TGCGCCAGCAGCTTGGAGCCCCGACAGGGTAGTGGCGAGCAGTACTTC
TRBJ2-1 | TRBV6-5 | . | . | CASSSTGCSEQFF | TGTGCCAGCAGCAGTACAGGCTGCTCTGAGCAGTTCTTC
TRBJ1-6 | TRBV6-5 | . | many | CASSYSDGGLHF | TGTGCCAGCAGTTACTCAGACGGGGGCCTCCACTTT
TRBJ2-7 | TRBV6-5 | TRBD2 | . | CASSPGTSGGSSYEQYF | TGTGCCAGCAGCCCCGGGACTAGCGGGGGGAGCTCCTACGAGCAGTACTTC